This T cell receptor (beta chain) comes out of a study of Graves' ophthalmopathy and Graves' hyperthyroidism. Patients were excluded if they had other autoimmune diseases or uncontrolled infections, and likewise if pregnancy or lactation applied. This clonotype was seen repeatedly, ten times or more. Its antigen is unidentified. Investigators amplified TCR beta CDR3 regions from RNA transcripts. Second-round multiplex PCR followed a first-round RT-PCR using HTBI primers. TCRdb reprocessed the multiplex PCR reads with MiXCR, giving one entry per CDR3 protein. Here the sample spans about 400,000 distinct CDR3 sequences, 21% being singletons. This CDR3 has 12 amino acids. Trimming shortened V by 6 bases and J by 6 bases, and 11 bases separated the two germline ends. Overall study results and limits: At about 70% sensitivity and approximately 72% specificity, the model predicted progression of the ophthalmopathy. Using a 13-signature model, the authors split ophthalmopathy from stable hyperthyroidism, with approximately 88% sensitivity and around 84% specificity.

The sequence derives from a woman aged 18 to 35 with stable Graves' hyperthyroidism. The sequencing input was peripheral blood. The chain recombines TRBV12-3 or TRBV12-4 with TRBJ1-1, with TRBD1 as a possible D gene (5 bases). The CDR3 region is CASSTTAPEAFF. Here the CDR3 DNA reads TGTGCCAGCAGCACGACAGCTCCTGAAGCTTTCTTT.